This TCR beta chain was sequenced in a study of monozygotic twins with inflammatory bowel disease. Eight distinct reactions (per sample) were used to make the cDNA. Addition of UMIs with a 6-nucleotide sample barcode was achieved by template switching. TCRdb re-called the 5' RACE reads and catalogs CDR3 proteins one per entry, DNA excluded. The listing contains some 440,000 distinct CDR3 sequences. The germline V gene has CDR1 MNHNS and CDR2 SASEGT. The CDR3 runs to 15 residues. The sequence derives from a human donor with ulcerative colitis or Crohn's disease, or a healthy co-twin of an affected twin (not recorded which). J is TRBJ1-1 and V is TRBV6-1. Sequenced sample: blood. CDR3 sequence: CASSRNSLMNTEAFF.